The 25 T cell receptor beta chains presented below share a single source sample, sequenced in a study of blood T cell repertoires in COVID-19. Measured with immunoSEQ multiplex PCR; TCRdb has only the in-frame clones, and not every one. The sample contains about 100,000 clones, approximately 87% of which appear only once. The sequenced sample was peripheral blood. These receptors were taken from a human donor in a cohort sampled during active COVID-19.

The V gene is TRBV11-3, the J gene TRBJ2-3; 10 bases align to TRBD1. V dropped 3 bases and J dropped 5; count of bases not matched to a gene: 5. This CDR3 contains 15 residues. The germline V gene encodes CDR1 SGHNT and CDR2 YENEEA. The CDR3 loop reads CASSFGQGEKDTQYF. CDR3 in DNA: TGTGCCAGCAGCTTCGGACAGGGGGAAAAAGATACGCAGTATTTT.

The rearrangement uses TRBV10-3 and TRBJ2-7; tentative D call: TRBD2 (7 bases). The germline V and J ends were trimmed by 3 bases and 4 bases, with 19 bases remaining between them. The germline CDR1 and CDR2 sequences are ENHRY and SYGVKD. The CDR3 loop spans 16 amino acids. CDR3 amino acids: CAISDPQGRVQYEQYF. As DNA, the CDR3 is TGTGCCATCAGTGATCCCCAGGGGAGGGTGCAGTACGAGCAGTACTTC.

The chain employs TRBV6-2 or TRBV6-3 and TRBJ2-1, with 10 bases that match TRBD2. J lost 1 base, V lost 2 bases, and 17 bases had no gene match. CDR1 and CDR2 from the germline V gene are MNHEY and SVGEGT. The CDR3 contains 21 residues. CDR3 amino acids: CASSYNPTTFSGGYSYNEQFF. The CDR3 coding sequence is TGTGCCAGCAGTTACAATCCAACCACCTTTAGCGGGGGGTATTCCTACAATGAGCAGTTCTTC.

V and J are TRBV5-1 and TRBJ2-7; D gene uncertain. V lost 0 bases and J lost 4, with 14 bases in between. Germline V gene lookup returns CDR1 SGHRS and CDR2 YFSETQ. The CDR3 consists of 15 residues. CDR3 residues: CASSLEARSRYEQYF. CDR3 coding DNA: TGCGCCAGCAGCTTGGAAGCTAGGTCTCGGTACGAGCAGTACTTC.

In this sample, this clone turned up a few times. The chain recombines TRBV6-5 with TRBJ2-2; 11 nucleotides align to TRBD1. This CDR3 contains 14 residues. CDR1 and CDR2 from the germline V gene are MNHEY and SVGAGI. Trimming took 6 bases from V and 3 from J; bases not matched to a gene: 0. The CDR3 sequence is CASRGQGDTGELFF. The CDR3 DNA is TGTGCCAGCAGGGGACAGGGGGACACCGGGGAGCTGTTTTTT.

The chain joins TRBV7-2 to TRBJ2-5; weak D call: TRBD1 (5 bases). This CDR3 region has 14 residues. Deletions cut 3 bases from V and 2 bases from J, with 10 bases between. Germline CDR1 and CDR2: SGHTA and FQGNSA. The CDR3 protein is CASSFTGLQETQYF. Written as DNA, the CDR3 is TGTGCCAGCAGCTTTACAGGCCTTCAAGAGACCCAGTACTTC.

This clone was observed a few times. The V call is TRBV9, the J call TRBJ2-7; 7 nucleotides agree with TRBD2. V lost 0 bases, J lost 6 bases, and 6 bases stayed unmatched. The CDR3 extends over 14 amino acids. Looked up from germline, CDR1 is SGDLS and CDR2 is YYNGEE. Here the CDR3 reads CASSVAAGVGEQYF. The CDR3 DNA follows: TGTGCCAGCAGCGTAGCTGCGGGAGTAGGCGAGCAGTACTTC.

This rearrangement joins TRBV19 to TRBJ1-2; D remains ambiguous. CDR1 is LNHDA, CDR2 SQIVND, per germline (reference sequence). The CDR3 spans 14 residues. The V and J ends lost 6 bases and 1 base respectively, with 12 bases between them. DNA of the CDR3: TGTGCCAGTAGAGGCGAGGGTATTAACTATGGCTACACCTTC. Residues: CASRGEGINYGYTF.

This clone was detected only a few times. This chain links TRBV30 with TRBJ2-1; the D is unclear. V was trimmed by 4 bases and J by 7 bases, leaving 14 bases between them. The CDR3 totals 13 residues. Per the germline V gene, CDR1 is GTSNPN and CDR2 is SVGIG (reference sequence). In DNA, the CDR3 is TGTGCCTGGATTCCGTATCTCCGGAATGAGCAGTTCTTC. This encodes CAWIPYLRNEQFF.

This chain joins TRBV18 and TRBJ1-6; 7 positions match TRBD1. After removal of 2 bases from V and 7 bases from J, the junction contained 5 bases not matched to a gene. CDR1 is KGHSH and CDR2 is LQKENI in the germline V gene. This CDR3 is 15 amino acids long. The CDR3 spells CASSPGGQPNSPLHF. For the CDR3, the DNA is TGTGCCAGCTCACCAGGGGGACAGCCGAATTCACCCCTCCACTTT.

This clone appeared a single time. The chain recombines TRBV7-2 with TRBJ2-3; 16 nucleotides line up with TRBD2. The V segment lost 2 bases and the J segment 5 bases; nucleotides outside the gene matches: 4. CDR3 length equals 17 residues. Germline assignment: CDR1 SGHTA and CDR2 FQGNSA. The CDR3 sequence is CASSLTGTSGREDTQYF. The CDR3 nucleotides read TGTGCCAGCAGCTTAACCGGGACTAGCGGGAGGGAAGATACGCAGTATTTT.

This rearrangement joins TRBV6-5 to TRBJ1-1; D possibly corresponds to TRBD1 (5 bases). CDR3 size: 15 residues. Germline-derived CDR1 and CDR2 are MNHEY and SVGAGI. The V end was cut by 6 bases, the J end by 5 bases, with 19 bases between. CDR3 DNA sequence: TGTGCCAGCAGCAACCCCCGGGGCCGGGGGACTGAAGCTTTCTTT. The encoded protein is CASSNPRGRGTEAFF.

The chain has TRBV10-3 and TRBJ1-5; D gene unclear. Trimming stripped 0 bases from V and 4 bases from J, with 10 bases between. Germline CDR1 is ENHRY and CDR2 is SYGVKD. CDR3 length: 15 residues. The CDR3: CAISESIAGNQPQHF. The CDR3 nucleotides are TGTGCCATCAGTGAGTCGATCGCGGGGAATCAGCCCCAGCATTTT.

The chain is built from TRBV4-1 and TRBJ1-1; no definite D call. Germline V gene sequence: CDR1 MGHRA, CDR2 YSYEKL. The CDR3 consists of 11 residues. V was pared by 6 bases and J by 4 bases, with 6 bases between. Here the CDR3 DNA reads TGCGCCAGCAGGAGCCCCACTGAAGCTTTCTTT. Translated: CASRSPTEAFF.

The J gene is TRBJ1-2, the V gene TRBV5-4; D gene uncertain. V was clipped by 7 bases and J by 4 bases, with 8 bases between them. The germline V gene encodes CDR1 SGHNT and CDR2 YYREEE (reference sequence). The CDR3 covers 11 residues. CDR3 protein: CASASIYGYTF. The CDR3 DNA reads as TGTGCCAGCGCGAGTATCTATGGCTACACCTTC.

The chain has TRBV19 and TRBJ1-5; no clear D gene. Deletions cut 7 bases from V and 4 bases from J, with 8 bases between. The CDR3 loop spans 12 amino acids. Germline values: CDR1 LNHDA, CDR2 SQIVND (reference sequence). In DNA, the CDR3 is TGTGCCAGTATGGCGGGGAATCAGCCCCAGCATTTT. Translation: CASMAGNQPQHF.

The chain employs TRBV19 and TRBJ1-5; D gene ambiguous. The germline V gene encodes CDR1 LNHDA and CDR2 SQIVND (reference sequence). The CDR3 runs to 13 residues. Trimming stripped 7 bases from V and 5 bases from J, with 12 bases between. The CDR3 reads CASKTGNYQPQHF. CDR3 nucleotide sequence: TGTGCCAGTAAAACGGGGAATTATCAGCCCCAGCATTTT.

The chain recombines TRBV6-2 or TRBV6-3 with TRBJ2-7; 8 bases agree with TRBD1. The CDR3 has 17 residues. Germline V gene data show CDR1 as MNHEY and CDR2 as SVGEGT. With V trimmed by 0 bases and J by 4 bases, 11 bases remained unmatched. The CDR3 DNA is TGTGCCAGCAGTTACTCCGCGACAGGGGAGCTTTCGTACGAGCAGTACTTC. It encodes CASSYSATGELSYEQYF.

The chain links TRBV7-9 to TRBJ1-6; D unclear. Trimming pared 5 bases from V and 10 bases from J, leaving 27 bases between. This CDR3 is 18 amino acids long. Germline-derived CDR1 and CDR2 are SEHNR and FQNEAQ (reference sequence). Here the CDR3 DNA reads TGTGCCAGCAGCCCCTCACCCGGTGGGAGTGGTCGAGGATCACCCCTCCACTTT. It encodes CASSPSPGGSGRGSPLHF.

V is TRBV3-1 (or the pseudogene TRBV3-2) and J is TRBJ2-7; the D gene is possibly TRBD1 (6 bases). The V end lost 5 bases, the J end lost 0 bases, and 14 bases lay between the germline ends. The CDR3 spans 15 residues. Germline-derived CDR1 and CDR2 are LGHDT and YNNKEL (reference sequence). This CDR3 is CASSSGTSFSYEQYF. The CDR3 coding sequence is TGTGCCAGCAGCTCCGGGACATCCTTCTCCTACGAGCAGTACTTC.

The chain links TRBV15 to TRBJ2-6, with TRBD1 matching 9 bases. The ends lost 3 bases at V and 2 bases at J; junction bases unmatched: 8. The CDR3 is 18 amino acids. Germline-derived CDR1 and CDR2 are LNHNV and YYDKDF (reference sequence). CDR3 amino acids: CATSSDRDRVAGANVLTF. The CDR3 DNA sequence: TGTGCCACCAGCAGTGACCGGGACAGGGTTGCTGGGGCCAACGTCCTGACTTTC.

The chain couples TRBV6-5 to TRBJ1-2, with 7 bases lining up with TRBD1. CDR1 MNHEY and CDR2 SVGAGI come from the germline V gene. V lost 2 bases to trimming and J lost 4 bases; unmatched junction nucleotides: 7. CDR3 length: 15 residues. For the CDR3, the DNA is TGTGCCAGCAGTTACCTGCTATCAGGGGGCTATGGCTACACCTTC. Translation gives CASSYLLSGGYGYTF.

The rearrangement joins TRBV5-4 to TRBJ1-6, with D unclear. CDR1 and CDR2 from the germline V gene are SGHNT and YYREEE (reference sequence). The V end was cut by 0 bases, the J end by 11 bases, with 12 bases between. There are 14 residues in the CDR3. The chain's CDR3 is CASSLGWGDTPLHF. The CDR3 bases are TGTGCCAGCAGCTTGGGGTGGGGAGATACACCCCTCCACTTT.

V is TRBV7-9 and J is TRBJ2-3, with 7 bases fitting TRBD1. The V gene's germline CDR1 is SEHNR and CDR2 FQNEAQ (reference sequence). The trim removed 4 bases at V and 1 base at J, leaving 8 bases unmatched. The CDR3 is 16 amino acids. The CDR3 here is CASSSRTGAGTDTQYF. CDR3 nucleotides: TGTGCCAGCAGCTCTCGGACAGGTGCGGGCACAGATACGCAGTATTTT. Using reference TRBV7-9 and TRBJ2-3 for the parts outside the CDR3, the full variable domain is DTGVSQNPRHKITKRGQNVTFRCDPISEHNRLYWYRQTLGQGPEFLTYFQNEAQLEKSRLLSDRFSAERPKGSFSTLEIQRTEQGDSAMYLCASSSRTGAGTDTQYFGPGTRLTVL.

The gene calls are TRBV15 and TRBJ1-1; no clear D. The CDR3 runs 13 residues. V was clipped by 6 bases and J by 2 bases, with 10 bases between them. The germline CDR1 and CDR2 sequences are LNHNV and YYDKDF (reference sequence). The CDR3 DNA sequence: TGTGCCACCAGACTGAGGGCCAACACTGAAGCTTTCTTT. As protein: CATRLRANTEAFF. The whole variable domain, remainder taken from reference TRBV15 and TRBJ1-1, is DAMVIQNPRYQVTQFGKPVTLSCSQTLNHNVMYWYQQKSSQAPKLLFHYYDKDFNNEADTPDNFQSRRPNTSFCFLDIRSPGLGDTAMYLCATRLRANTEAFFGQGTRLTVV.